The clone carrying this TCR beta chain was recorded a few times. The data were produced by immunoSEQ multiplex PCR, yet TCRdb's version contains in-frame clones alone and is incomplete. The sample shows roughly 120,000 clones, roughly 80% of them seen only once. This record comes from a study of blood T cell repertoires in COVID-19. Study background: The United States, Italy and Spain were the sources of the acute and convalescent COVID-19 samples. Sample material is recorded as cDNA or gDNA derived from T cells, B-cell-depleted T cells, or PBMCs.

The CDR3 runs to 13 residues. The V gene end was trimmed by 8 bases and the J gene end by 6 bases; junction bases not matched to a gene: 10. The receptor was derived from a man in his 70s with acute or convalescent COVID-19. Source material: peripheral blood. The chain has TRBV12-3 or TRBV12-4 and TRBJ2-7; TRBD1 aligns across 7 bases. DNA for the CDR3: TGTGCCAGCTACTCTACAGGGGCCTTCGAGCAGTACTTC. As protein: CASYSTGAFEQYF.